One and the same sample provided the 20 T cell receptor beta chains below, sequenced in a study of CD4 T cells in relation to SARS-CoV-2 and coronaviruses. The protocol was immunoSEQ multiplex PCR, while the TCRdb copy is restricted to in-frame clones and leaves out a portion. The table lists about 30,000 clones, about 70% of them singletons. Their antigens are not known. Sequencing input: memory CD4+ T cells from PBMCs, cultured in vitro. These receptors were taken from an adult with COVID-19.

V and J are TRBV29-1 and TRBJ2-1; D ambiguous. Germline values: CDR1 SQVTM, CDR2 ANQGSEA. Trimming removed 2 bases at V and 7 bases at J, with 9 bases between. The CDR3 totals 12 residues. The CDR3 coding sequence is TGCAGCGTTGAAATTTTGGGGAATGAGCAGTTCTTC. This translates into CSVEILGNEQFF.

This clone was seen more than once but under ten times. V usage is TRBV30 and J usage is TRBJ2-3; the D call may be TRBD1 or TRBD2 (5 bases each). This CDR3 is 16 amino acids long. Per germline, CDR1 GTSNPN and CDR2 SVGIG (reference sequence). Deletions cut 1 base from V and 3 bases from J, with 17 bases between. In nucleotides, the CDR3 is TGTGCCTGGAGTGACCCCGGGACGAGAGGAACAGATACGCAGTATTTT. This translates into CAWSDPGTRGTDTQYF. Full variable domain (rest looked up from reference TRBV30 and TRBJ2-3): SQTIHQWPATLVQPVGSPLSLECTVEGTSNPNLYWYRQAAGRGLQLLFYSVGIGQISSEVPQNLSASRPQDRQFILSSKKLLLSDSGFYLCAWSDPGTRGTDTQYFGPGTRLTVL.

This chain joins TRBV9 and TRBJ2-7; tentative D call: TRBD1 (5 bases). CDR3 length: 13 amino acids. Trimming shortened V by 3 bases and J by 1 base, and 8 bases separated the two germline ends. The germline V gene has CDR1 SGDLS and CDR2 YYNGEE. The DNA for the CDR3 is TGTGCCAGCAGCGCTCAGGGATCCTACGAGCAGTACTTC. This translates into CASSAQGSYEQYF. Full variable domain (outside the CDR3, taken from reference TRBV9 and TRBJ2-7): DSGVTQTPKHLITATGQRVTLRCSPRSGDLSVYWYQQSLDQGLQFLIQYYNGEERAKGNILERFSAQQFPDLHSELNLSSLELGDSALYFCASSAQGSYEQYFGPGTRLTVT.

J is TRBJ1-6 and V is TRBV5-1; D is uncertain. The V end was cut by 0 bases, the J end by 10 bases, with 11 bases between. In germline, CDR1 is SGHRS, CDR2 YFSETQ. This CDR3 is 14 amino acids long. The CDR3 nucleotides read TGCGCCAGCAGCTTGGCGGCCAGCTCGTCACCCCTCCACTTT. Translation: CASSLAASSSPLHF.

The sample holds one count of this clone. This sequence joins TRBV10-1 and TRBJ2-1; D unresolved. Germline V gene data show CDR1 as WNHNN and CDR2 as SYGVQD (reference sequence). This CDR3 has 18 amino acids. The V end lost 3 bases, the J end lost 1 base, and 19 bases lay between the germline ends. DNA for the CDR3: TGCGCCAGCAGTGACCGGTTGAGTCCCTCGACGTCCTACAATGAGCAGTTCTTC. Amino acid sequence: CASSDRLSPSTSYNEQFF.

This chain uses TRBV5-1 with TRBJ2-6, with a tentative D call TRBD1 (6 bases). This CDR3 contains 16 residues. From germline, CDR1 is SGHRS and CDR2 YFSETQ. Trimming removed 3 bases at V and 0 bases at J, with 10 bases between. The CDR3 here is CASSWGRSSGANVLTF. The CDR3, as DNA: TGCGCCAGCAGCTGGGGGCGGAGCTCTGGGGCCAACGTCCTGACTTTC.

This CDR3 is CASSPSWTGGSGYTF. The CDR3 DNA reads TGTGCCAGCAGCCCGAGCTGGACAGGGGGCTCTGGCTACACCTTC. V is TRBV9 and J is TRBJ1-2, with 11 positions matching TRBD1. Germline V gene lookup returns CDR1 SGDLS and CDR2 YYNGEE. V was pared by 4 bases and J by 7 bases, with 9 bases of the junction left unmatched. The CDR3 has 15 residues.

This chain uses TRBV27 with TRBJ2-5, with TRBD2 matching 9 bases. CDR1 and CDR2 from the germline V gene are MNHEY and SMNVEV (reference sequence). The CDR3 runs to 15 residues. J gave up 7 bases and V 6 bases, and 12 bases lay outside the gene matches. CDR3 DNA: TGTGCCAGCAGGACTAGCGGTCCCATTTCAGGGACCCAGTACTTC. It is translated as CASRTSGPISGTQYF.

The J gene is TRBJ2-1, the V gene TRBV19; D is perhaps TRBD2 (5 bases). Trimming left V 5 bases short and J 2 bases short, with 13 bases between. The CDR3 totals 15 residues. Germline V gives CDR1 LNHDA, CDR2 SQIVND (reference sequence). The CDR3 spells CASSQTIRPYNEQFF. The CDR3 nucleotides are TGTGCCAGTAGTCAGACTATACGACCCTACAATGAGCAGTTCTTC.

The chain is built from TRBV18 and TRBJ2-5; TRBD2 matches at 10 bases. CDR1 is KGHSH and CDR2 is LQKENI in the germline V gene. The CDR3 is made up of 16 amino acids. With V trimmed by 3 bases and J by 2 bases, 6 bases remained unmatched. In DNA form, the CDR3 reads TGTGCCAGCTCACCCGCACTAGCGGGACTACAAGAGACCCAGTACTTC. Protein: CASSPALAGLQETQYF.

The CDR3 nucleotides are TGTGCCAGCAGCCAAGGACTAGCGGCCCACGAGCAGTACTTC. Protein sequence: CASSQGLAAHEQYF. The V and J genes are TRBV14 and TRBJ2-7; 9 bases are shared with TRBD2. This CDR3 region has 14 residues. The ends lost 1 base at V and 5 bases at J; junction bases unmatched: 3. Germline lookup yields CDR1 SGHDN and CDR2 FVKESK.

This clone was detected once. The V call is TRBV27, the J call TRBJ1-5; TRBD1 agrees at 8 bases. The germline V gene has CDR1 MNHEY and CDR2 SMNVEV (reference sequence). The CDR3 has 17 residues. V lost 0 bases, J lost 5 bases, and 9 bases stayed unmatched. Here the CDR3 DNA reads TGTGCCAGCAGTTTATCGGCAGGGGGCTTAGGACATCAGCCCCAGCATTTT. As protein: CASSLSAGGLGHQPQHF.

This clone was seen a few times. The chain has TRBV6-6 and TRBJ2-5; maybe TRBD1 (5 bases). CDR1 and CDR2 (germline): MNHNY, SVGAGI (reference sequence). The CDR3 is made up of 13 amino acids. Trimming removed 6 bases from V and 4 bases from J, with 12 bases in between. The CDR3 loop reads CASRDITGETQYF. In DNA form, the CDR3 reads TGTGCCAGCAGGGACATAACGGGAGAGACCCAGTACTTC.

The chain links TRBV7-2 to TRBJ2-3; D is unresolved. CDR3 size: 13 residues. V dropped 1 base and J dropped 4 bases, with 6 bases sitting between them. CDR1 is SGHTA and CDR2 is FQGNSA in the germline V gene. The CDR3 DNA is TGTGCCAGCAGCTTAGTTAGTTCAGATACGCAGTATTTT. The encoded protein is CASSLVSSDTQYF.

The gene calls are TRBV28 and TRBJ2-5, with 8 nucleotides matching TRBD1. The length of the CDR3 is 16 residues. The junction had 7 bases not matched to a gene; V was cut back by 4 bases and J by 0 bases. From germline, CDR1 is MDHEN and CDR2 SYDVKM. The CDR3: CASSSRTGPNQETQYF. The CDR3, as DNA: TGTGCCAGCAGTTCTCGGACAGGGCCAAACCAAGAGACCCAGTACTTC. The full variable domain, completed using reference TRBV28 and TRBJ2-5, is DVKVTQSSRYLVKRTGEKVFLECVQDMDHENMFWYRQDPGLGLRLIYFSYDVKMKEKGDIPEGYSVSREKKERFSLILESASTNQTSMYLCASSSRTGPNQETQYFGPGTRLLVL.

J is TRBJ2-4 and V is TRBV6-6; the D gene is possibly TRBD2 (6 bases). Germline CDR1 is MNHNY and CDR2 is SVGAGI (reference sequence). CDR3 length equals 16 residues. Trimming pared 2 bases from V and 3 bases from J, leaving 14 bases between. CDR3 nucleotide sequence: TGTGCCAGCAGTTACGGAACCTTAGCGGACAAAAACATTCAGTACTTC. It is translated as CASSYGTLADKNIQYF.

This clone showed up just a few times. The V call is TRBV19, the J call TRBJ2-5, with a tentative D call TRBD1 (5 bases). The CDR3 spans 17 residues. The V gene lost 3 bases and the J gene lost 4 bases, with 21 bases spanning the gap. Germline V gene data show CDR1 as LNHDA and CDR2 as SQIVND (reference sequence). As DNA, the CDR3 is TGTGCCAGTAGTATCGGTTGGGGCAGGGTCCCCGGAGAGACCCAGTACTTC. As protein: CASSIGWGRVPGETQYF.

This clone was counted a few times. V gene TRBV6-2 or TRBV6-3 combines with J gene TRBJ2-2; D unresolved. V lost 0 bases, J lost 1 base, and 3 bases lay in between. This CDR3 region has 14 residues. Germline V gene lookup returns CDR1 MNHEY and CDR2 SVGEGT. The CDR3: CASSYSWNTGELFF. CDR3 DNA sequence: TGTGCCAGCAGTTACTCGTGGAACACCGGGGAGCTGTTTTTT.

The chain employs TRBV10-3 and TRBJ2-2, with D possibly TRBD2 on 6 matching bases. CDR1 and CDR2 from the germline V gene are ENHRY and SYGVKD. Trimming pared 4 bases from V and 5 bases from J, leaving 11 bases between. The CDR3 consists of 14 residues. The chain's CDR3 is CAISGGVKTGELFF. The CDR3 DNA is TGTGCCATCAGTGGCGGGGTCAAAACCGGGGAGCTGTTTTTT.

The rearrangement joins TRBV15 to TRBJ1-5; a weak D match, TRBD1 (5 bases). CDR3 length: 15 residues. Trimming removed 0 bases at V and 3 bases at J, with 9 bases between. Germline V gene data show CDR1 as LNHNV and CDR2 as YYDKDF (reference sequence). CDR3 DNA: TGTGCCACCAGCAGAGAGGGACGGCACAATCAGCCCCAGCATTTT. It yields the protein CATSREGRHNQPQHF.